The 8 T cell receptor beta chains below were found in one sample sequenced in a study of somatic mutations in cytotoxic T cells in rheumatoid arthritis. The assay was immunoSEQ multiplex PCR, and TCRdb's table has in-frame clones only and misses some. The sample contains under 7,500 clones, 80% to 90% of which appear only once. Sequencing used CD8+ T cells sorted from blood. These receptors were collected from a woman in her 70s with rheumatoid arthritis.

This clone showed up just once. The V call is TRBV5-5, the J call TRBJ2-7, with D possibly matching TRBD2 (5 bases). Germline values: CDR1 SGHKS, CDR2 YYEKEE (reference sequence). V was shortened by 2 bases and J by 7 bases, with 16 bases between the two germline ends. CDR3 length equals 14 residues. This CDR3 is CASSFTFGVGEQYF. As DNA, the CDR3 is TGTGCCAGCAGCTTTACTTTCGGGGTGGGGGAGCAGTACTTC.

V is TRBV7-6 and J is TRBJ2-1; 12 positions agree with TRBD2. Germline CDR1 reads SGHVS; CDR2 reads FNYEAQ. This CDR3 has 16 amino acids. Germline trimming cut 5 bases from V and 9 bases from J; bases unmatched to any gene: 11. Here the CDR3 DNA reads TGTGCCAGCAGCGAGCTAGCGGGAGGGCGGCAGAGTGAGCAGTTCTTC. Translation gives CASSELAGGRQSEQFF.

This chain uses TRBV5-5 with TRBJ1-1; D perhaps matches TRBD1 (5 bases). Per the germline V gene, CDR1 is SGHKS and CDR2 is YYEKEE (reference sequence). The CDR3 length is 14 residues. V was shortened by 2 bases and J by 6 bases, with 14 bases between the two germline ends. The CDR3 nucleotides read TGTGCCAGCAGCTTCAGGGAAGGAAGCCCTGAAGCTTTCTTT. Protein: CASSFREGSPEAFF.

The chain links TRBV10-3 to TRBJ1-6, with TRBD1 matching over 8 bases. The V and J ends lost 3 bases and 10 bases, in that order; junction bases with no gene match: 8. Germline V CDR1 and CDR2: ENHRY, SYGVKD. CDR3 length: 15 residues. CDR3 protein: CAISEPTGEGSPLHF. The CDR3 bases are TGTGCCATCAGTGAACCGACAGGGGAAGGATCACCCCTCCACTTT.

The V and J genes are TRBV9 and TRBJ2-3; D gene ambiguous. The CDR3 length is 14 residues. Per germline, CDR1 SGDLS and CDR2 YYNGEE. Trimming shortened V by 3 bases and J by 5 bases, and 13 bases separated the two germline ends. Here the CDR3 DNA reads TGTGCCAGCAGCGAGAGGCATTTGGGAGATACGCAGTATTTT. Translated, it gives CASSERHLGDTQYF. The full variable domain, with the rest looked up from reference TRBV9 and TRBJ2-3, is DSGVTQTPKHLITATGQRVTLRCSPRSGDLSVYWYQQSLDQGLQFLIQYYNGEERAKGNILERFSAQQFPDLHSELNLSSLELGDSALYFCASSERHLGDTQYFGPGTRLTVL.

The chain has TRBV10-2 and TRBJ1-4, with 12 bases identical to TRBD1. Germline assignment: CDR1 WSHSY and CDR2 SAAADI. This CDR3 has 19 residues. The trim removed 3 bases at V and 2 bases at J, leaving 10 bases unmatched. The CDR3 sequence is CASSDPGQGARFTNEKLFF. The DNA of the CDR3 is TGCGCCAGCAGTGACCCGGGACAGGGGGCGCGTTTCACTAATGAAAAACTGTTTTTT.

There are a few counts of this clone. The chain combines TRBV7-9 with TRBJ1-2, with a tentative D call TRBD1 (6 bases). This CDR3 has 13 amino acids. Trimming took 10 bases from V and 4 from J, leaving 16 bases between them. Germline V gene lookup returns CDR1 SEHNR and CDR2 FQNEAQ (reference sequence). CDR3 bases: TGTGCCAATGAGGGGGAAGTTGGCTATGGCTACACCTTC. Translated, it gives CANEGEVGYGYTF. Using reference TRBV7-9 and TRBJ1-2 for the parts outside the CDR3, the full variable domain is DTGVSQNPRHKITKRGQNVTFRCDPISEHNRLYWYRQTLGQGPEFLTYFQNEAQLEKSRLLSDRFSAERPKGSFSTLEIQRTEQGDSAMYLCANEGEVGYGYTFGSGTRLTVV.

About this clone itself: A junction boundary mismatches the germline segment, possibly from a read error. Other DNA variants within this sample encode the same CDR3. The genes are TRBV9 and TRBJ1-1, with TRBD1 matching 9 bases. The CDR3 totals 15 residues. Germline CDR1 is SGDLS and CDR2 is YYNGEE. CDR3: CASSVGGGQGSEAFF. CDR3 nucleotides: TGTGCCAGCAGCGTAGGGGGGGGACAGGGCTCTGAAGCCTTCTTT.